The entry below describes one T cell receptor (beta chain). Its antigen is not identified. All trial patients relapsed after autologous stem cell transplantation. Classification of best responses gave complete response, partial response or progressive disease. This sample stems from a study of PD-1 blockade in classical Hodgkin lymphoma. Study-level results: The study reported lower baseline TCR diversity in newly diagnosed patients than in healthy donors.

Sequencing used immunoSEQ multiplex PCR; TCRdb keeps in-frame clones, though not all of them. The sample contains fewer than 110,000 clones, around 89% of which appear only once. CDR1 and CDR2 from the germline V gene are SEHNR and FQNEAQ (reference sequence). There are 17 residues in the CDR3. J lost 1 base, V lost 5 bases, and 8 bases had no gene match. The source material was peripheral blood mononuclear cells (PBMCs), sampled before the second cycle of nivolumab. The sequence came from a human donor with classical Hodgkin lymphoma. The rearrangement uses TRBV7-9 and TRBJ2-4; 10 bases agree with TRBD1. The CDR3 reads CASSLKTGGSAKNIQYF. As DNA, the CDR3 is TGTGCCAGCAGCCTAAAGACAGGGGGCTCGGCCAAAAACATTCAGTACTTC.